The 12 T cell receptor beta chains given below trace back to one sample, sequenced in a study of T cell responses to AZD1222 COVID-19 vaccine (dated by TCRdb to about 2021). The receptor library was made with the immunoSEQ multiplex PCR assay. This immuneACCESS table, as held by TCRdb, lists in-frame sequences with V and J called but not all clones. Of the missing ones, under half trace to an unresolved V gene in checked studies; the others have no known cause. The sample yields 75,000 to 85,000 clones; about 85% were counted once. Of the sample, about 22% falls within the top ten clones. The meaning of the sample's time point label: baseline before first vaccination. The material was peripheral blood, obtained on day 0 of AZD1222 vaccination. These receptors came from an adult in good health.

V usage is TRBV28 and J usage is TRBJ1-1, with D possibly TRBD1 on 5 matching bases. Germline assignment: CDR1 MDHEN and CDR2 SYDVKM. The V and J ends lost 9 bases and 4 bases respectively, with 12 bases between them. This CDR3 contains 12 residues. In nucleotides, the CDR3 is TGTGCCAGTAGCCGGGGGGGCACTGAAGCTTTCTTT. It encodes CASSRGGTEAFF.

The chain has TRBV9 and TRBJ2-7; TRBD1 might be the D (5 bases). The CDR3 runs 14 residues. V lost 0 bases and J 2 bases, leaving 9 bases between the germline ends. From germline, CDR1 is SGDLS and CDR2 YYNGEE. The CDR3 region has the DNA TGTGCCAGCAGCGTAGACCACAGGACCTACGAGCAGTACTTC. The encoded protein is CASSVDHRTYEQYF.

The J gene is TRBJ1-2, the V gene TRBV3-1 (or the pseudogene TRBV3-2); D uncertain. Trimming pared 1 base from V and 2 bases from J, leaving 8 bases between. CDR3 size: 14 residues. Germline lookup yields CDR1 LGHDT and CDR2 YNNKEL (reference sequence). This CDR3 is CASSQGTLNYGYTF. CDR3 in DNA: TGTGCCAGCAGCCAAGGAACACTAAACTATGGCTACACCTTC.

This chain's CDR3 is CASSLGYPSTDTQYF. CDR3 in DNA: TGTGCCAGCAGCTTGGGTTACCCCTCAACAGATACGCAGTATTTT. The chain employs TRBV5-5 and TRBJ2-3; no clear D. The CDR3 is made up of 15 amino acids. Per the germline V gene, CDR1 is SGHKS and CDR2 is YYEKEE (reference sequence). The ends were cut back, 0 bases at V and 3 bases at J, with 11 bases in the middle.

The V gene is TRBV6-1, the J gene TRBJ1-5; D might be TRBD1 (5 bases). The germline V gene encodes CDR1 MNHNS and CDR2 SASEGT. Between the trimmed V and J ends, which lost 3 bases and 3 bases, there was a span of 9 bases. The CDR3 spans 14 residues. Here the CDR3 reads CASSEGGNNQPQHF. DNA for the CDR3: TGTGCCAGCAGTGAGGGGGGAAACAATCAGCCCCAGCATTTT.

This sequence joins TRBV7-9 and TRBJ2-7; 9 bases agree with TRBD1. The CDR3 extends over 15 amino acids. CDR1 is SEHNR, CDR2 FQNEAQ, per germline (reference sequence). V was pared by 5 bases and J by 2 bases, with 7 bases of the junction left unmatched. CDR3 in amino acids: CASSLKGQGPYEQYF. CDR3 nucleotide sequence: TGTGCCAGCAGCCTAAAGGGACAGGGTCCCTACGAGCAGTACTTC.

The chain combines TRBV29-1 with TRBJ1-5; TRBD1 is a possible D gene (6 bases). This CDR3 has 15 amino acids. Trimming removed 7 bases at V and 2 bases at J, with 18 bases between. From germline, CDR1 is SQVTM and CDR2 ANQGSEA. The CDR3 nucleotides are TGCAGCGCTGTGGGGGCTGGTCAGGGCAATCAGCCCCAGCATTTT. Translating gives CSAVGAGQGNQPQHF.

The chain couples TRBV6-6 to TRBJ2-1; 13 bases fit TRBD2. Germline V CDR1 and CDR2: MNHNY, SVGAGI (reference sequence). The V and J ends lost 4 bases and 3 bases, in that order; junction bases with no gene match: 3. The CDR3 extends over 16 amino acids. Here the CDR3 DNA reads TGTGCCAGCAGTTCGGGACTAGCGGGGATCTACAATGAGCAGTTCTTC. Its translation: CASSSGLAGIYNEQFF.

This clone came up once. The rearrangement joins TRBV6-2 or TRBV6-3 to TRBJ2-3; 7 bases match TRBD1. The CDR3 is 14 residues long. Germline V gives CDR1 MNHEY, CDR2 SVGEGT. V was clipped by 4 bases and J by 6 bases; unmatched bases: 7. CDR3 in amino acids: CASSLGGASDTQYF. CDR3 bases: TGTGCCAGCAGTTTAGGGGGCGCGAGTGATACGCAGTATTTT.

The rearrangement links TRBV28 to TRBJ2-1, with a possible D match to TRBD2 (5 bases). V dropped 5 bases and J dropped 8 bases, with 13 bases sitting between them. The length of the CDR3 is 13 residues. Germline V gives CDR1 MDHEN, CDR2 SYDVKM. CDR3 in DNA: TGTGCCAGCAGTCCACCTAGCTCCCATGAGCAGTTCTTC. As protein: CASSPPSSHEQFF. The full variable domain, with the rest looked up from reference TRBV28 and TRBJ2-1, is DVKVTQSSRYLVKRTGEKVFLECVQDMDHENMFWYRQDPGLGLRLIYFSYDVKMKEKGDIPEGYSVSREKKERFSLILESASTNQTSMYLCASSPPSSHEQFFGPGTRLTVL.

The V call is TRBV2, the J call TRBJ2-3; 7 nucleotides align to TRBD2. The CDR3 runs to 14 residues. The ends lost 6 bases at V and 1 base at J; junction bases unmatched: 4. The germline V gene has CDR1 SNHLY and CDR2 FYNNEI. The CDR3: CASRLSGGTDTQYF. Written as DNA, the CDR3 is TGTGCCAGCAGGTTAAGCGGGGGCACAGATACGCAGTATTTT. Based on the CDR3 plus reference TRBV2 and TRBJ2-3, the full variable domain is EPEVTQTPSHQVTQMGQEVILRCVPISNHLYFYWYRQILGQKVEFLVSFYNNEISEKSEIFDDQFSVERPDGSNFTLKIRSTKLEDSAMYFCASRLSGGTDTQYFGPGTRLTVL.

The DNA for the CDR3 is TGTGCCAGTAGTAACACCTTGGTAGCTAATGAGCAGTTCTTC. It is translated as CASSNTLVANEQFF. This chain connects TRBV19 to TRBJ2-1; D ambiguous. This CDR3 spans 14 amino acids. Germline V CDR1 and CDR2: LNHDA, SQIVND (reference sequence). Between the trimmed V and J ends, which lost 4 bases and 7 bases, there was a span of 14 bases.